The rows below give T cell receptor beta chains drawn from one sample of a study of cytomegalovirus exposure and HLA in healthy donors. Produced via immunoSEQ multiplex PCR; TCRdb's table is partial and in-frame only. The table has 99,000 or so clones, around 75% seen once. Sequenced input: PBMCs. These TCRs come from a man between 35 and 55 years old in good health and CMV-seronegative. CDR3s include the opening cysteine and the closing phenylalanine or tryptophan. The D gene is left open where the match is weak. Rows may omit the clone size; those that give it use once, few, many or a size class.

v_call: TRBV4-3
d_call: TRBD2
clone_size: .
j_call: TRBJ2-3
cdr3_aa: CASSQDLSGGSTDTQYF
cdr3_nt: TGCGCCAGCAGCCAGGATCTGTCGGGGGGTAGCACAGATACGCAGTATTTT

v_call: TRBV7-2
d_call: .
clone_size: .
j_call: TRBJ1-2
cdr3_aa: CASSSGGYTF
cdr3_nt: TGTGCCAGCAGTTCGGGTGGCTACACCTTC

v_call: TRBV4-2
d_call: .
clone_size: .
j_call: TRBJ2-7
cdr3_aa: CASSQDRGDTLPSYEQYF
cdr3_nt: TGTGCCAGCAGCCAAGATCGAGGGGACACGCTCCCCTCCTACGAGCAGTACTTC

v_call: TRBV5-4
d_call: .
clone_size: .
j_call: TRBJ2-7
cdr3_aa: CASSPGGSYEQYF
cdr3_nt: TGTGCCAGCAGCCCCGGAGGCTCCTACGAGCAGTACTTC

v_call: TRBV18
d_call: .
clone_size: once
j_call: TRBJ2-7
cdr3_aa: CASSPSRGSSYEQYF
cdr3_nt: TGTGCCAGCTCACCATCCCGGGGGAGCTCCTACGAGCAGTACTTC

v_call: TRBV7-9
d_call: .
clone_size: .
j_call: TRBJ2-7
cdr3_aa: CASSLVSLSYEQYF
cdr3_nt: TGTGCCAGCAGCTTAGTCTCCCTCTCCTACGAGCAGTACTTC

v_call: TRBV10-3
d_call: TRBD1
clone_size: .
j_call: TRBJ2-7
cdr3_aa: CAISESDRGWEQYF
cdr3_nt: TGTGCCATCAGTGAGTCCGACAGGGGGTGGGAGCAGTACTTC

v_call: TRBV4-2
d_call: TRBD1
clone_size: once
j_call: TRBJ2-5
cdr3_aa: CASSQDRRGTGAKETQYF
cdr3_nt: TGTGCCAGCAGCCAAGATCGAAGGGGGACAGGGGCGAAGGAGACCCAGTACTTC

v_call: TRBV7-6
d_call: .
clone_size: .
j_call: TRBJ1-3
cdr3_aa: CASALRGGSSGNTIYF
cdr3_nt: TGTGCCAGCGCCCTGAGGGGGGGTAGCTCTGGAAACACCATATATTTT

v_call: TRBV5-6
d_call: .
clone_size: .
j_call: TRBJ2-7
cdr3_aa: CASNGISYEQYF
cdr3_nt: TGTGCCAGCAACGGGATTTCCTACGAGCAGTACTTC

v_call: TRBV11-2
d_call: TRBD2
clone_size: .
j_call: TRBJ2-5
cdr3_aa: CASSLPAGGGGNQYF
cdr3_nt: TGTGCCAGCAGCTTACCTGCTGGGGGGGGAGGGAACCAGTACTTC

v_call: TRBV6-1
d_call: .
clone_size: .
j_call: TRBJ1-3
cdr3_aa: CASSANLGQSSGNTIYF
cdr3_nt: TGTGCCAGCAGTGCAAATTTAGGACAGAGCTCTGGAAACACCATATATTTT

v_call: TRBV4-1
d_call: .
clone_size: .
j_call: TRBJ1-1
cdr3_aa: CASSQDPAGNTEAFF
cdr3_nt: TGCGCCAGCAGCCAAGATCCCGCAGGGAACACTGAAGCTTTCTTT

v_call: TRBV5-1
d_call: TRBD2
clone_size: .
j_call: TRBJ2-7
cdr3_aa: CASSILAGGLSYEQYF
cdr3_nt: TGCGCCAGCAGCATCCTAGCGGGGGGACTCTCCTACGAGCAGTACTTC

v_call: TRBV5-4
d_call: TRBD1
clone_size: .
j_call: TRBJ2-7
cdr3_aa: CASSLVPGGSYEQYF
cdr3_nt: TGTGCCAGCAGCTTGGTACCAGGGGGCTCCTACGAGCAGTACTTC

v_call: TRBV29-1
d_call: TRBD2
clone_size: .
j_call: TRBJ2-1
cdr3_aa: CSALAGTSGRGAYNEQFF
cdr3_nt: TGCAGCGCCCTAGCAGGGACTAGCGGGAGGGGGGCCTACAATGAGCAGTTCTTC

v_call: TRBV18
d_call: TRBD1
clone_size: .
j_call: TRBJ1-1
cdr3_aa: CASSRETGEAFF
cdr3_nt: TGTGCCAGCTCACGTGAGACAGGGGAAGCTTTCTTT

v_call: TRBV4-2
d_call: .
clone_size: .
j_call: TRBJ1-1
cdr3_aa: CASSQVSAVNTEAFF
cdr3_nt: TGTGCCAGCAGCCAAGTCTCTGCAGTGAACACTGAAGCTTTCTTT

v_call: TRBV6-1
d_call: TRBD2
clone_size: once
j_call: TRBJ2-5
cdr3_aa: CAGRTSAQETQYF
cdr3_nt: TGTGCCGGTCGGACTAGCGCACAAGAGACCCAGTACTTC

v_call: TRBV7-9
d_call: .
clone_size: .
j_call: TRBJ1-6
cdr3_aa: CASSPVGDTNSPLHF
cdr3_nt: TGTGCCAGCAGCCCCGTGGGGGACACGAATTCACCCCTCCACTTT

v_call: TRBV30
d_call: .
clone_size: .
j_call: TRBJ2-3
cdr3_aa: CVRTGGLRGADTQYF
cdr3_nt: TGTGTCCGCACCGGAGGGTTGAGAGGGGCAGATACGCAGTATTTT

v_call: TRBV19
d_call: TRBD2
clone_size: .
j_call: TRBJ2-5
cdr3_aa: CASSLLLAGLGTQYF
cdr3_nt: TGTGCCAGTAGTCTATTACTAGCGGGCCTGGGGACCCAGTACTTC